This T cell receptor beta chain was sequenced for a study of blood T cell repertoires in COVID-19. TCRdb's copy holds only in-frame clones and misses some; the assay was immunoSEQ multiplex PCR. This table has around 130,000 clones, 70% to 85% appearing once. This sequence was found in a woman between 55 and 75 years old with acute or convalescent COVID-19. The sequenced material came from peripheral blood.

The CDR3 loop reads CATSFGGEAFF. In nucleotides, the CDR3 is TGTGCCACCAGTTTTGGGGGCGAAGCTTTCTTT. V gene TRBV24-1 combines with J gene TRBJ1-1; a possible D gene is TRBD1 (6 bases). V was trimmed by 6 bases and J by 8 bases, leaving 9 bases between them. CDR3 length: 11 residues. Germline loops: CDR1 KGHDR, CDR2 SFDVKD.